The 28 T cell receptor beta chains below come from one sample, sequenced in a study of T-cell memory formation after mild COVID-19. TCRdb fed the 5' RACE reads into MiXCR, producing one record per CDR3 protein. The table includes about 430,000 distinct CDR3 sequences, roughly 18% detected once. Sequenced input: PBMCs or a T cell subset sorted from them (not recorded which). All receptors derive from a man between 18 and 35 years old who had mild COVID-19 (a few samples of this study predate the infection). Cell type and time point are not known.

The J gene is TRBJ2-1, the V gene TRBV3-1, with D unresolved. V gave up 6 bases and J gave up 9 bases, with 15 bases separating them. This CDR3 contains 13 residues. Germline-derived CDR1 and CDR2 are LGHDT and YNNKEL (reference sequence). CDR3 sequence (DNA): TGTGCCAGCAGTTCCAGAAATGGCCTTGAGCAGTTCTTC. This translates into CASSSRNGLEQFF.

The rearrangement links TRBV5-1 to TRBJ2-3; 13 nucleotides align to TRBD2. Germline CDR1 reads SGHRS; CDR2 reads YFSETQ. The CDR3 length is 16 residues. V lost 4 bases and J lost 4; bases outside the gene matches: 6. CDR3 residues: CASSAGLAGRADTQYF. CDR3 DNA sequence: TGCGCCAGCAGCGCGGGACTAGCGGGGAGGGCAGATACGCAGTATTTT. Supplemented by reference TRBV5-1 and TRBJ2-3, the full variable domain reads KAGVTQTPRYLIKTRGQQVTLSCSPISGHRSVSWYQQTPGQGLQFLFEYFSETQRNKGNFPGRFSGRQFSNSRSEMNVSTLELGDSALYLCASSAGLAGRADTQYFGPGTRLTVL.

This clonotype was detected ten times or more. The chain is built from TRBV18 and TRBJ2-3, with a possible D match to TRBD1 (6 bases). Germline-derived CDR1 and CDR2 are KGHSH and LQKENI. V was clipped by 5 bases and J by 0 bases, with 6 bases between them. This CDR3 has 13 residues. The CDR3 loop reads CASSRGSTDTQYF. Written as DNA, the CDR3 is TGTGCCAGCTCAAGGGGGAGCACAGATACGCAGTATTTT.

This clonotype was picked up a small number of times. This chain connects TRBV12-5 to TRBJ1-4; maybe TRBD1 (5 bases). Germline CDR1 LGHNT, CDR2 FRNRAP. Deletions cut 2 bases from V and 8 bases from J, with 18 bases between. The CDR3 runs to 16 residues. CDR3 amino acids: CASGLRFRGRKEKLFF. The CDR3 DNA sequence: TGTGCTAGTGGTTTGAGGTTTAGGGGCCGAAAGGAAAAACTGTTTTTT.

This clonotype has ten or more counts. An end of the junction does not agree with germline; a read error may underlie this. V gene TRBV5-4 combines with J gene TRBJ2-1; the match to TRBD1 covers 8 bases. The CDR3 is made up of 14 amino acids. CDR1 is SGHNT and CDR2 is YYREEE in the germline V gene (reference sequence). CDR3 in amino acids: CASSPGTGNNEQFF. The CDR3 bases are TGCGCCAGCAGCCCAGGGACAGGAAACAATGAGCAGTTCTTC.

The CDR3 DNA is TGTGCCAGCAGCGTAAACTTGGGCTATGGCTACACCTTC. Protein sequence: CASSVNLGYGYTF. The chain joins TRBV9 to TRBJ1-2; unclear D gene. Germline V gene data show CDR1 as SGDLS and CDR2 as YYNGEE. V lost 1 base, J lost 4 bases, and 8 bases lay in between. The CDR3 contains 13 residues.

This clonotype was observed a few times. CDR3 coding DNA: TGCGCCAGCAGCTACCCCGACAGTTTCTATGGCTACACCTTC. This encodes CASSYPDSFYGYTF. The gene calls are TRBV5-1 and TRBJ1-2; tentative D call: TRBD1 (5 bases). The CDR3 extends over 14 amino acids. Germline assignment: CDR1 SGHRS and CDR2 YFSETQ. V was trimmed by 3 bases and J by 4 bases, leaving 13 bases between them.

This clonotype was detected only a few times. V and J are TRBV10-3 and TRBJ2-5; D could derive from TRBD1 or TRBD2 (6 bases each). The length of the CDR3 is 14 residues. Trimming removed 3 bases at V and 4 bases at J, with 12 bases between. CDR1 and CDR2 from the germline V gene are ENHRY and SYGVKD. The CDR3 DNA reads TGTGCCATCAGTGACGGGGGCAGGGGAGAGACCCAGTACTTC. This sequence encodes CAISDGGRGETQYF.

V gene TRBV6-5 combines with J gene TRBJ1-1; 9 bases line up with TRBD1. Germline V gives CDR1 MNHEY, CDR2 SVGAGI. V lost 2 bases to trimming and J lost 13 bases; unmatched junction nucleotides: 8. The CDR3 loop spans 13 amino acids. CDR3 nucleotides: TGTGCCAGCAGTTACGGAGGACAGGGGAAATTTTTCTTT. Amino acid sequence: CASSYGGQGKFFF.

The chain is built from TRBV12-3 or TRBV12-4 and TRBJ1-1; possibly TRBD1 for D (5 bases). CDR3 size: 14 residues. Between the trimmed V and J ends, which lost 3 bases and 10 bases, there was a span of 18 bases. The CDR3 DNA follows: TGTGCCAGCAGTTTGCGGGACCCTACCCGGGGAGCTTTCTTT. This translates into CASSLRDPTRGAFF.

Only a few counts were recorded for this clonotype. The rearrangement joins TRBV4-3 to TRBJ2-1, with a possible D match to TRBD2 (7 bases). Trimming removed 0 bases at V and 8 bases at J, with 14 bases between. This CDR3 is 15 amino acids long. CDR1 is LGHNA, CDR2 YSLEER, per germline. The CDR3 nucleotides read TGCGCCAGCAGCCAAGATCCCCAGGGGAGGGATGAGCAGTTCTTC. Its translation is CASSQDPQGRDEQFF.

V is TRBV20-1 and J is TRBJ2-4; weak D call: TRBD1 (5 bases). The CDR3 covers 15 residues. CDR1 is DFQATT, CDR2 SNEGSKA, per germline (reference sequence). Trimming cost V 5 bases and J 1 base, with 15 bases left between them. In DNA, the CDR3 is TGCAGTGCTGTACATCAGGGTTCGGCCAAAAACATTCAGTACTTC. Protein: CSAVHQGSAKNIQYF.

There are many counts of this clonotype. This sequence joins TRBV3-1 and TRBJ2-3; TRBD2 might be the D (7 bases). The CDR3 consists of 15 residues. The germline V and J ends were trimmed by 1 base and 6 bases, with 14 bases remaining between them. Germline V gene lookup returns CDR1 LGHDT and CDR2 YNNKEL (reference sequence). The chain's CDR3 is CASSQVAGAPDTQYF. The CDR3 nucleotides are TGTGCCAGCAGCCAAGTGGCGGGGGCACCCGATACGCAGTATTTT.

This clonotype turned up a few times. The J gene is TRBJ2-7, the V gene TRBV5-4; D gene ambiguous. V lost 3 bases and J 9 bases, leaving 16 bases between the germline ends. Germline V CDR1 and CDR2: SGHNT, YYREEE (reference sequence). This CDR3 is built from 13 residues. This CDR3 reads CASSSQSLFGQYV. The CDR3 DNA follows: TGTGCCAGCAGCTCTCAGTCCTTGTTCGGGCAGTACGTC.

The chain uses TRBV15 and TRBJ1-5; no clear D. CDR1 is LNHNV and CDR2 is YYDKDF in the germline V gene (reference sequence). With 0 bases removed from V and 7 bases from J, the gap between germline ends came to 10 bases. This CDR3 is built from 14 residues. In DNA, the CDR3 is TGTGCCACCAGCAGAGATCGTTTGCCCCAGCCCCAGCATTTT. Amino acids: CATSRDRLPQPQHF.

This clonotype appeared a few times. The V gene is TRBV6-2 or TRBV6-3, the J gene TRBJ1-2, with 12 positions matching TRBD1. The CDR3 consists of 14 residues. The J segment lost 8 bases and the V segment lost 5 bases, leaving 6 bases of the junction unmatched. Germline CDR1 MNHEY, CDR2 SVGEGT. The CDR3 DNA is TGTGCCAGCAGTGCCTGGGACAGGGGGCTCGGCTACACCTTC. It translates to CASSAWDRGLGYTF.

This clonotype was seen only a few times. V usage is TRBV29-1 and J usage is TRBJ1-4; D is unclear. The CDR3 is 12 residues long. The V end lost 6 bases, the J end lost 7 bases, and 12 bases lay between the germline ends. Germline CDR1 and CDR2: SQVTM and ANQGSEA. Here the CDR3 reads CSVGVKGEKLFF. The DNA for the CDR3 is TGCAGCGTCGGAGTTAAGGGTGAAAAACTGTTTTTT.

The chain combines TRBV18 with TRBJ2-3; a weak D match, TRBD1 (5 bases). V was clipped by 3 bases and J by 1 base, with 11 bases between them. The CDR3 sequence is 15 residues long. The germline V gene has CDR1 KGHSH and CDR2 LQKENI. The CDR3 DNA sequence: TGTGCCAGCTCACCGCTTGTGGGGCGCACAGATACGCAGTATTTT. Translating gives CASSPLVGRTDTQYF.

The rearrangement links TRBV7-2 to TRBJ1-1; maybe TRBD1 (5 bases). Trimming took 2 bases from V and 6 from J, leaving 13 bases between them. This CDR3 is 14 amino acids long. Germline loops: CDR1 SGHTA, CDR2 FQGNSA. Here the CDR3 DNA reads TGTGCCAGCAGCTTATTCGGGACCGGCCCTGAAGCTTTCTTT. This encodes CASSLFGTGPEAFF.

This chain uses TRBV6-1 with TRBJ1-5, with D perhaps TRBD1 (5 bases). The V end was cut by 2 bases, the J end by 2 bases, with 10 bases between. The CDR3 length is 15 residues. Germline CDR1 is MNHNS and CDR2 is SASEGT. CDR3 sequence reads: CASSEFRGGNQPQHF. The CDR3 DNA reads as TGTGCCAGCAGTGAATTCCGAGGGGGCAATCAGCCCCAGCATTTT.

This clonotype was recorded a few times. This chain joins TRBV7-3 and TRBJ2-1, with 8 bases aligning to TRBD2. The CDR3 extends over 17 amino acids. Trimming at V came to 0 bases and at J to 5 bases, leaving 9 bases not matched to a gene. In germline, CDR1 is SGHTA, CDR2 FQGTGA. The CDR3 nucleotides read TGTGCCAGCAGCTTAACGCGGGAGGCGGGCCTCCACAATGAGCAGTTCTTC. It codes for CASSLTREAGLHNEQFF.

The sample holds a few counts of this clonotype. This chain uses TRBV20-1 with TRBJ2-3, with D maybe TRBD2 (6 bases). The CDR3 consists of 13 residues. The V end was cut by 5 bases, the J end by 4 bases, with 13 bases between. The germline CDR1 and CDR2 sequences are DFQATT and SNEGSKA (reference sequence). The CDR3 loop reads CSAPTSSADTQYF. The CDR3 coding sequence is TGCAGTGCTCCGACTAGTTCGGCAGATACGCAGTATTTT.

This clonotype was counted only a few times. The chain uses TRBV20-1 and TRBJ1-4, with 7 bases matching TRBD1. Trimming took 6 bases from V and 8 from J; bases not matched to a gene: 18. The CDR3 is made up of 16 amino acids. Per the germline V gene, CDR1 is DFQATT and CDR2 is SNEGSKA (reference sequence). Written as DNA, the CDR3 is TGCAGTGCGCGTTCAGGGGGGACAGTCTCAAACGAAAAACTGTTTTTT. Amino acids: CSARSGGTVSNEKLFF.

The chain couples TRBV6-5 to TRBJ1-1; D is unresolved. Germline values: CDR1 MNHEY, CDR2 SVGAGI. V shed 5 bases and J shed 0 bases, with 7 bases lying between them. The CDR3 has 13 amino acids. The CDR3 loop is CASSASMNTEAFF. CDR3 DNA sequence: TGTGCCAGCAGTGCCTCTATGAACACTGAAGCTTTCTTT.

V gene TRBV4-1 combines with J gene TRBJ1-1; D remains ambiguous. CDR3 size: 15 residues. Trimming left V 1 base short and J 1 base short, with 10 bases between. CDR1 and CDR2 (germline): MGHRA, YSYEKL. This CDR3 reads CASSQAFRQNTEAFF. The CDR3 DNA reads as TGCGCCAGCAGCCAAGCCTTCCGACAGAACACTGAAGCTTTCTTT.

Concerning this clonotype itself: The germline gene is not matched at one end of the junction; a read error may be the cause. This rearrangement joins TRBV6-1 to TRBJ1-4; TRBD1 might be the D (6 bases). Germline CDR1 and CDR2: MNHNS and SASEGT. The CDR3 has 16 residues. CDR3 coding DNA: TGTGCCAGCGCGGTACAGGGTCGAACAACTAGTGAAAAACTGTTTTTT. It translates to CASAVQGRTTSEKLFF.

The V call is TRBV6-5, the J call TRBJ1-5; perhaps TRBD1 as D (6 bases). CDR1 is MNHEY and CDR2 is SVGAGI in the germline V gene. Between the trimmed V and J ends, which lost 5 bases and 5 bases, there was a span of 13 bases. The CDR3 has 14 residues. This CDR3 is CASSRGQGYQPQHF. The CDR3 region has the DNA TGTGCCAGCAGTAGAGGGCAGGGGTATCAGCCCCAGCATTTT.

The table lists this clonotype with a few counts. The chain carries TRBV20-1 and TRBJ2-3; 7 bases fit TRBD2. With V trimmed by 0 bases and J by 7 bases, 10 bases remained unmatched. This CDR3 has 15 residues. Germline V gives CDR1 DFQATT, CDR2 SNEGSKA (reference sequence). CDR3 DNA sequence: TGCAGTGCTAGAGATCATCTAGCGGTGAAGAATACGCAGTATTTT. Its translation is CSARDHLAVKNTQYF.